These 10 T cell receptor beta chains share one sample of origin, sequenced in a study of cytomegalovirus exposure and HLA in healthy donors. Repertoires were generated with immunoSEQ multiplex PCR, while TCRdb's copy carries only in-frame clones and drops some. The sample lists about 120,000 clones, more than 85% seen once, with about 4% in the top ten. The sample comprised PBMCs. These receptor sequences come from a man aged 18 to 30 in good health and CMV-seropositive.

The CDR3 loop is CASIPGTGFVDNTGELFF. The CDR3 DNA reads TGTGCCAGCATCCCCGGGACAGGGTTTGTAGATAACACCGGGGAGCTGTTTTTT. The chain links TRBV28 to TRBJ2-2; 9 nucleotides agree with TRBD1. This CDR3 is 18 amino acids long. The germline CDR1 and CDR2 sequences are MDHEN and SYDVKM. The ends lost 7 bases at V and 2 bases at J; junction bases unmatched: 14.

The chain carries TRBV5-1 and TRBJ1-1; weak D call: TRBD1 (6 bases). V lost 4 bases and J lost 3, with 13 bases in between. Germline values: CDR1 SGHRS, CDR2 YFSETQ. The CDR3 has 14 amino acids. The CDR3 loop reads CASSLQGRHTEAFF. The CDR3 DNA sequence: TGCGCCAGCAGCCTCCAGGGGAGACACACTGAAGCTTTCTTT.

V is TRBV6-1 and J is TRBJ1-1; the D gene is possibly TRBD1 (6 bases). Germline loops: CDR1 MNHNS, CDR2 SASEGT. There are 16 residues in the CDR3. Trimming cost V 2 bases and J 11 bases, with 24 bases left between them. The CDR3 DNA reads as TGTGCCAGCAGTGAAAGGATGACTGACTCAGGGGCGACGGCTTTCTTT. Translated: CASSERMTDSGATAFF.

This clone showed up just a few times. The chain joins TRBV15 to TRBJ2-3; D remains ambiguous. V was trimmed by 5 bases and J by 4 bases, leaving 10 bases between them. The CDR3 contains 13 residues. CDR1 LNHNV and CDR2 YYDKDF come from the germline V gene (reference sequence). CDR3 DNA: TGTGCCACCAGCTCGCGGTTGGCAGATACGCAGTATTTT. Protein sequence: CATSSRLADTQYF.

This chain uses TRBV6-1 with TRBJ2-2; tentative D call: TRBD2 (6 bases). The CDR3 is 15 residues long. The V end was cut by 2 bases, the J end by 6 bases, with 13 bases between. Per the germline V gene, CDR1 is MNHNS and CDR2 is SASEGT. In DNA, the CDR3 is TGTGCCAGCAGTGAACCTATTGGGAGGTCCGGGGAGCTGTTTTTT. This translates into CASSEPIGRSGELFF.

This clone has only a few counts. The genes are TRBV2 and TRBJ1-6; TRBD1 might be the D (5 bases). V lost 3 bases and J lost 9, with 6 bases in between. CDR3 length: 12 amino acids. Germline lookup yields CDR1 SNHLY and CDR2 FYNNEI. DNA for the CDR3: TGTGCCAGCAGTGACAGGGCTTCACCCCTCCACTTT. It specifies CASSDRASPLHF.

V is TRBV7-9 and J is TRBJ1-1; 8 bases align to TRBD1. The CDR3 covers 15 residues. Germline V lookup: CDR1 SEHNR, CDR2 FQNEAQ (reference sequence). The V segment lost 4 bases and the J segment 0 bases; nucleotides outside the gene matches: 4. The CDR3 spells CASSYDRGMNTEAFF. In DNA, the CDR3 is TGTGCCAGCAGCTATGACAGGGGTATGAACACTGAAGCTTTCTTT. Variable domain in full (rest from reference TRBV7-9 and TRBJ1-1): DTGVSQNPRHKITKRGQNVTFRCDPISEHNRLYWYRQTLGQGPEFLTYFQNEAQLEKSRLLSDRFSAERPKGSFSTLEIQRTEQGDSAMYLCASSYDRGMNTEAFFGQGTRLTVV.

V is TRBV9 and J is TRBJ1-3; D not certain. Germline lookup yields CDR1 SGDLS and CDR2 YYNGEE. This CDR3 has 15 amino acids. Trimming shortened V by 1 base and J by 2 bases, and 10 bases separated the two germline ends. The CDR3 DNA is TGTGCCAGCAGCGTAAGTCTCACAGCTGGAAACACCATATATTTT. It specifies CASSVSLTAGNTIYF.

The chain recombines TRBV27 with TRBJ2-3; TRBD1 matches at 7 bases. V trimming: 0 bases; J trimming: 0 bases; junction bases outside the gene matches: 6. The CDR3 extends over 17 amino acids. CDR1 and CDR2 (germline): MNHEY, SMNVEV (reference sequence). CDR3 loop: CASSLSVDRESTDTQYF. CDR3 sequence (DNA): TGTGCCAGCAGTTTATCGGTAGACAGGGAAAGCACAGATACGCAGTATTTT.

The genes are TRBV7-6 and TRBJ1-6, with a tentative D call TRBD1 (5 bases). Trimming removed 4 bases at V and 4 bases at J, with 8 bases between. Germline-derived CDR1 and CDR2 are SGHVS and FNYEAQ. CDR3 size: 14 residues. CDR3 bases: TGTGCCAGCAGCTCCCAGGGATATAATTCACCCCTCCACTTT. Translation gives CASSSQGYNSPLHF.